Following are 18 T cell receptor beta chains from one sample sequenced in a study of T-cell memory formation after mild COVID-19. TCRdb reanalysed the 5' RACE reads using MiXCR and keeps one entry per CDR3 protein. In the table there are 300,000 to 400,000 distinct CDR3 sequences, around 21% of which are singletons. Input material: PBMCs or a T cell subset sorted from them (not recorded which). The receptors were gathered from an adult woman who had mild COVID-19 (a few samples of this study predate the infection). Cell type and time point are not known.

V is TRBV7-3 and J is TRBJ2-2, with a weak D call TRBD1 (5 bases). V was cut by 4 bases and J by 7 bases, with 16 bases left in between. Germline values: CDR1 SGHTA, CDR2 FQGTGA. The CDR3 is made up of 15 amino acids. CDR3 residues: CASSSTTVVGGELFF. The CDR3 DNA sequence: TGTGCCAGCAGCTCCACGACAGTAGTCGGCGGGGAGCTGTTTTTT.

V usage is TRBV19 and J usage is TRBJ2-5; D possibly corresponds to TRBD2 (6 bases). The germline CDR1 and CDR2 sequences are LNHDA and SQIVND (reference sequence). CDR3 length: 13 residues. Deletions cut 1 base from V and 5 bases from J, with 8 bases between. The CDR3 is CASSIVGGETQYF. The DNA for the CDR3 is TGTGCCAGTAGTATAGTTGGAGGGGAGACCCAGTACTTC. Combining the CDR3 with reference TRBV19 and TRBJ2-5 gives the whole variable domain DGGITQSPKYLFRKEGQNVTLSCEQNLNHDAMYWYRQDPGQGLRLIYYSQIVNDFQKGDIAEGYSVSREKKESFPLTVTSAQKNPTAFYLCASSIVGGETQYFGPGTRLLVL.

The CDR3 region has the DNA TGCAGTGCTAGAGATACCTATTCGAGGATGGGAGAGACCCAGTACTTC. Its protein product is CSARDTYSRMGETQYF. This chain uses TRBV20-1 with TRBJ2-5, with unresolved D. The CDR3 has 16 amino acids. Germline loops: CDR1 DFQATT, CDR2 SNEGSKA (reference sequence). Trimming pared 0 bases from V and 4 bases from J, leaving 18 bases between.

The chain combines TRBV7-6 with TRBJ2-6; tentatively, D is TRBD2 (5 bases). Trimming took off 2 bases at V and 4 bases at J, with 12 bases between the two ends. The CDR3 has 16 residues. The V gene's germline CDR1 is SGHVS and CDR2 FNYEAQ. CDR3 sequence: CASSLTVRAGANVLTF. The CDR3 coding sequence is TGTGCCAGCAGCTTAACGGTGCGGGCCGGGGCCAACGTCCTGACTTTC.

This clonotype was counted many times. This sequence joins TRBV5-1 and TRBJ2-1; no definite D call. V was trimmed by 0 bases and J by 4 bases, leaving 8 bases between them. The CDR3 contains 14 residues. CDR1 is SGHRS, CDR2 YFSETQ, per germline. The CDR3 is CASSLANYYNEQFF. As DNA, the CDR3 is TGCGCCAGCAGCTTGGCGAATTATTACAATGAGCAGTTCTTC.

The J gene is TRBJ2-3, the V gene TRBV4-2; the match to TRBD2 covers 9 bases. In germline, CDR1 is LGHNA, CDR2 YNFKEQ. The CDR3 sequence is 18 residues long. After removal of 2 bases from V and 3 bases from J, the junction contained 12 bases not matched to a gene. CDR3 region: CASSQKVPSGALTDTQYF. The CDR3, as DNA: TGTGCCAGCAGCCAAAAGGTGCCTAGCGGGGCCCTTACAGATACGCAGTATTTT.

This clonotype has a handful of counts. The chain couples TRBV18 to TRBJ2-1; D is possibly TRBD1 (6 bases). Germline V gene lookup returns CDR1 KGHSH and CDR2 LQKENI. There are 15 residues in the CDR3. The germline V and J ends were trimmed by 4 bases and 5 bases, with 15 bases remaining between them. This CDR3 reads CASSLRDIKNNEQFF. Here the CDR3 DNA reads TGTGCCAGCTCACTCCGGGACATAAAAAACAATGAGCAGTTCTTC.

The table lists this clonotype with a few counts. This rearrangement joins TRBV3-1 to TRBJ2-5, with 8 bases identical to TRBD1. The CDR3 spans 15 residues. V lost 1 base and J lost 5; bases outside the gene matches: 6. In germline, CDR1 is LGHDT, CDR2 YNNKEL (reference sequence). CDR3 in DNA: TGTGCCAGCAGCCAAGTGCAGGGGGCGGGTGAGACCCAGTACTTC. This encodes CASSQVQGAGETQYF.

The table lists this clonotype with a few counts. This sequence joins TRBV6-5 and TRBJ2-7, with a weak D call TRBD1 (5 bases). Trimming shortened V by 10 bases and J by 9 bases, and 25 bases separated the two germline ends. The CDR3 is made up of 14 amino acids. The germline V gene encodes CDR1 MNHEY and CDR2 SVGAGI. The CDR3 region is CATGARDGARGQYF. The CDR3 DNA follows: TGTGCCACCGGAGCACGAGATGGGGCTCGCGGGCAGTACTTC.

This clonotype came up a few times. The chain couples TRBV11-2 to TRBJ1-1, with 8 bases lining up with TRBD1. From germline, CDR1 is SGHAT and CDR2 FQNNGV. Trimming at V came to 1 base and at J to 4 bases, leaving 5 bases not matched to a gene. The CDR3 runs 15 residues. The CDR3 loop is CASSLVSGQGTEAFF. CDR3 DNA sequence: TGTGCCAGCAGCTTAGTATCCGGACAGGGCACTGAAGCTTTCTTT.

This clonotype has a handful of counts. The genes are TRBV27 and TRBJ1-1; D call uncertain. The CDR3 extends over 16 amino acids. Germline V gives CDR1 MNHEY, CDR2 SMNVEV (reference sequence). V lost 4 bases and J 2 bases, leaving 17 bases between the germline ends. CDR3 coding DNA: TGTGCCAGCAGTTCCACGTGGGGAACCCGCAACACTGAAGCTTTCTTT. This translates into CASSSTWGTRNTEAFF.

The V gene is TRBV7-2, the J gene TRBJ1-6; tentative D call: TRBD1 (6 bases). The CDR3 length is 14 residues. The germline V gene encodes CDR1 SGHTA and CDR2 FQGNSA. Between the trimmed V and J ends, which lost 6 bases and 12 bases, there was a span of 18 bases. Written as DNA, the CDR3 is TGTGCCAGCAGACACTATGACCGGGACAAACCCCTCCACTTT. This gives the protein CASRHYDRDKPLHF.

This clonotype was counted only a few times. V is TRBV5-5 and J is TRBJ1-5, with D perhaps TRBD1 (5 bases). Trimming left V 3 bases short and J 1 base short, with 17 bases between. Germline CDR1 is SGHKS and CDR2 is YYEKEE (reference sequence). The CDR3 extends over 17 amino acids. The CDR3 DNA reads as TGTGCCAGCAGCTCATCTCCAGGGATGGGGAGCAATCAGCCCCAGCATTTT. It codes for CASSSSPGMGSNQPQHF.

The chain employs TRBV5-4 and TRBJ2-1; TRBD1 matches 8 bases. V was pared by 6 bases and J by 4 bases, with 12 bases of the junction left unmatched. There are 16 residues in the CDR3. The germline gives CDR1 SGHNT, CDR2 YYREEE (reference sequence). The CDR3 loop reads CASTNSRTGLYNEQFF. CDR3 DNA: TGTGCCAGCACCAACTCCCGGACAGGGTTATACAATGAGCAGTTCTTC.

J is TRBJ2-7 and V is TRBV4-2; TRBD1 might be the D (7 bases). The V gene lost 3 bases and the J gene lost 2 bases, with 14 bases spanning the gap. Germline assignment: CDR1 LGHNA and CDR2 YNFKEQ. The CDR3 has 15 residues. The CDR3 bases are TGTGCCAGCAGCCAGGAAACAGGGGAGGCCTACGAGCAGTACTTC. Amino acid sequence: CASSQETGEAYEQYF.

This clonotype has ten or more counts. The chain joins TRBV4-1 to TRBJ2-1; TRBD2 might be the D (7 bases). This CDR3 comprises 16 residues. CDR1 is MGHRA and CDR2 is YSYEKL in the germline V gene. V lost 3 bases to trimming and J lost 8 bases, with 20 bases between them. The CDR3 region has the DNA TGCGCCAGCAGCCAGAATGAGGGGGGGCGTCGCGATGAGCAGTTCTTC. Translation gives CASSQNEGGRRDEQFF.

This clonotype has at least ten counts. The rearrangement links TRBV5-1 to TRBJ2-3; tentatively, D is TRBD2 (6 bases). There are 16 residues in the CDR3. The germline CDR1 and CDR2 sequences are SGHRS and YFSETQ. Deletions cut 3 bases from V and 4 bases from J, with 18 bases between. CDR3 nucleotides: TGCGCCAGCAGCTCCTCAGGTAGGGTAGCGGCAGATACGCAGTATTTT. Translated: CASSSSGRVAADTQYF.

This clonotype was seen more than once but under ten times. The chain uses TRBV13 and TRBJ1-1; maybe TRBD1 (5 bases). The CDR3 consists of 13 residues. Trimming left V 4 bases short and J 5 bases short, with 11 bases between. Looked up from germline, CDR1 is PRHDT and CDR2 is FYEKMQ (reference sequence). The CDR3 DNA sequence: TGTGCCAGCAGCTCAAGGCGGGGGACTGAAGCTTTCTTT. This gives the protein CASSSRRGTEAFF.